A single sample is the source of the 13 T cell receptor beta chains below, sequenced in a study of cytomegalovirus exposure and HLA in healthy donors. In the PCR, 60 Vbeta and 13 Jbeta primers were used. Profiled with immunoSEQ multiplex PCR; TCRdb holds only in-frame clones, not every one. The sample has approximately 89,000 clones, around 70% seen once. Sequenced input: PBMCs. These receptors originate from a female donor in good health and CMV-seronegative.

The chain uses TRBV5-6 and TRBJ1-2; 7 bases map to TRBD1. V was pared by 2 bases and J by 8 bases, with 6 bases of the junction left unmatched. From germline, CDR1 is SGHDT and CDR2 YYEEEE. This CDR3 contains 13 residues. This chain's CDR3 is CASSFNRGGGYTF. CDR3 nucleotides: TGTGCCAGCAGCTTCAACAGGGGCGGGGGCTACACCTTC.

This chain joins TRBV7-9 and TRBJ2-7, with 8 bases lining up with TRBD2. The CDR3 consists of 16 residues. CDR1 and CDR2 (germline): SEHNR, FQNEAQ (reference sequence). V lost 4 bases and J lost 0; bases outside the gene matches: 8. In nucleotides, the CDR3 is TGTGCCAGCAGCTCAGAGCGGGGGCGAGGCTCCTACGAGCAGTACTTC. This translates into CASSSERGRGSYEQYF.

The chain joins TRBV27 to TRBJ1-2; 7 bases line up with TRBD1. V lost 5 bases, J lost 2 bases, and 2 bases stayed unmatched. CDR3 length equals 13 residues. In germline, CDR1 is MNHEY, CDR2 SMNVEV (reference sequence). The CDR3 DNA is TGTGCCAGCAGTCCGACAGGGAACTATGGCTACACCTTC. Translation gives CASSPTGNYGYTF.

This chain links TRBV7-8 with TRBJ2-7; D remains ambiguous. The CDR3 has 11 amino acids. Germline CDR1 SGHVS, CDR2 FQNEAQ. The V and J ends lost 1 base and 6 bases respectively, with 4 bases between them. CDR3 sequence reads: CASSLEREQYF. As DNA, the CDR3 is TGTGCCAGCAGCTTAGAGCGCGAGCAGTACTTC.

This chain joins TRBV5-6 and TRBJ2-2; D is unresolved. This CDR3 has 17 residues. V was clipped by 0 bases and J by 4 bases, with 16 bases between them. Germline V lookup: CDR1 SGHDT, CDR2 YYEEEE. CDR3 amino acids: CASSLAFTGVSTGELFF. Here the CDR3 DNA reads TGTGCCAGCAGCTTGGCATTCACTGGTGTGAGCACCGGGGAGCTGTTTTTT.

J is TRBJ2-5 and V is TRBV6-4; 10 bases match TRBD2. Germline V gene sequence: CDR1 MRHNA, CDR2 SNTAGT. J gave up 2 bases and V 7 bases, and 4 bases lay outside the gene matches. This CDR3 contains 14 residues. CDR3 protein: CASTSGGLQETQYF. The CDR3 DNA reads TGTGCCAGCACTAGCGGGGGTCTACAAGAGACCCAGTACTTC.

This chain connects TRBV9 to TRBJ2-1; TRBD2 aligns across 10 bases. The CDR3 has 15 amino acids. Per the germline V gene, CDR1 is SGDLS and CDR2 is YYNGEE. Trimming removed 3 bases from V and 6 bases from J; junction bases left unmatched: 6. The CDR3 nucleotides read TGTGCCAGCAGCGGGAGCGGGGGGGCCCCCAATGAGCAGTTCTTC. This encodes CASSGSGGAPNEQFF.

V is TRBV28 and J is TRBJ2-1, with D tentatively TRBD2 (5 bases). V lost 2 bases and J lost 8, with 13 bases in between. The CDR3 loop spans 14 amino acids. The germline CDR1 and CDR2 sequences are MDHEN and SYDVKM. CDR3 DNA sequence: TGTGCCAGCAGTTTACCCCCCCGGGGTGATGAGCAGTTCTTC. Translating it yields CASSLPPRGDEQFF.

The genes are TRBV10-1 and TRBJ1-1; perhaps TRBD1 as D (6 bases). V lost 3 bases to trimming and J lost 7 bases, with 24 bases between them. The CDR3 length is 17 residues. Germline-derived CDR1 and CDR2 are WNHNN and SYGVQD (reference sequence). The DNA of the CDR3 is TGCGCCAGCAGTGATAAACTGACAGGTTTTGCCCAGATTGAAGCTTTCTTT. As protein: CASSDKLTGFAQIEAFF.

This chain links TRBV6-6 with TRBJ1-1; D ambiguous. V lost 2 bases to trimming and J lost 0 bases, with 7 bases between them. This CDR3 has 14 amino acids. Germline CDR1 and CDR2: MNHNY and SVGAGI (reference sequence). In DNA, the CDR3 is TGTGCCAGCAGTTACCTTGACATGAACACTGAAGCTTTCTTT. It is translated as CASSYLDMNTEAFF.

The rearrangement uses TRBV21-1 and TRBJ2-1; the D call in the table, TRBD2, was not verified against the DNA. TRBV21-1 is described as a pseudogene. There are 10 residues in the CDR3. Here the CDR3 reads CARSYNEQFF. The CDR3 DNA reads TGTGCCCGGTCCTACAATGAGCAGTTCTTC.

The chain couples TRBV27 to TRBJ1-5; maybe TRBD1 (6 bases). There are 14 residues in the CDR3. Looked up from germline, CDR1 is MNHEY and CDR2 is SMNVEV (reference sequence). Trimming left V 4 bases short and J 3 bases short, with 10 bases between. CDR3 amino acids: CASSSAGDNQPQHF. Here the CDR3 DNA reads TGTGCCAGCAGTTCAGCAGGGGACAATCAGCCCCAGCATTTT.

The rearrangement joins TRBV19 to TRBJ2-7, with 8 bases identical to TRBD1. The CDR3 is 13 amino acids. CDR1 LNHDA and CDR2 SQIVND come from the germline V gene (reference sequence). V lost 7 bases, J lost 1 base, and 3 bases stayed unmatched. DNA for the CDR3: TGTGCCAGTAAAACAGGGGGATCCTACGAGCAGTACTTC. Amino acids: CASKTGGSYEQYF.